The clone carrying this TCR beta chain turned up a few times. Its matching antigen is unknown. The data were produced by immunoSEQ multiplex PCR, yet TCRdb's version contains in-frame clones alone and is incomplete. Seen here are 5,000 to 6,000 clones, over 60% observed once, and the top ten hold about 27%. The CDR3 sequence is 14 residues long. Trimming stripped 3 bases from V and 1 base from J, with 10 bases between. From germline, CDR1 is SGHRS and CDR2 YFSETQ. This sample stems from a study of T cell clonotyping in hematopoietic cell transplantation. Findings of the study overall: Broader posttransplant TCR repertoire diversity was predicted by graft donor and pretransplant recipient Inverse Simpson Index values. After transplant, recipient diversity fell while pathologically expanded clonotypes grew through day 180. Cells were unsorted, so CD4 and CD8 contributions were not separated.

Sequenced material: PBMCs, taken 100 days after allogeneic stem cell transplant. The TCR sequence derives from a female patient aged 45-65 years who had an allogeneic stem cell transplant, so the T cells may come from the graft donor. Some clones in this sample may be carry-over from other donors' samples. The chain recombines TRBV5-1 with TRBJ1-1; the D is unclear. The CDR3 coding sequence is TGCGCCAGCAGCTCCAATCCTGGGAACACTGAAGCTTTCTTT. Its protein product is CASSSNPGNTEAFF.